The rows below give T cell receptor beta chains drawn from one sample of a study of beta chain features in type 1 diabetes. Assay used: immunoSEQ multiplex PCR; TCRdb lists only in-frame clones, some missing. The sample records 200,000 to 250,000 clones, 13% to 15% being singletons. Material for sequencing was naive CD4+ T cells from blood. Every receptor here comes from a middle-aged woman in good health. Both conserved end residues are part of each CDR3. A D gene is named only where the DNA matches it firmly. Only part of the rows carry a size: once, few, many, or a class if the clone is expanded.

cdr3_length	d_call	j_call	v_call	clone_size	cdr3_aa	cdr3_nt
15	NA	TRBJ2-7	TRBV9	few	CASSARWGGADEQYF	TGTGCCAGCAGCGCGCGGTGGGGGGGGGCGGACGAGCAGTACTTC
16	NA	TRBJ1-1	TRBV9	NA	CASSVAGTLMNTEAFF	TGTGCCAGCAGCGTAGCCGGGACTCTCATGAACACTGAAGCTTTCTTT
12	NA	TRBJ2-5	TRBV9	few	CASSVDSETQYF	TGTGCCAGCAGCGTAGACTCAGAGACCCAGTACTTC
13	NA	TRBJ2-7	TRBV6-5	few	CASNRQSSYEQYF	TGTGCCAGCAACCGACAGTCATCCTACGAGCAGTACTTC
15	NA	TRBJ2-5	TRBV9	NA	CASSVDPGEGETQYF	TGTGCCAGCAGCGTAGACCCGGGGGAAGGGGAGACCCAGTACTTC
17	NA	TRBJ2-5	TRBV11-2	few	CASSLEAWRFRQETQYF	TGTGCCAGCAGCTTAGAGGCTTGGCGGTTCCGGCAAGAGACCCAGTACTTC
14	TRBD2	TRBJ2-1	TRBV5-1	NA	CASSPAGGGNEQFF	TGCGCCAGCAGCCCGGCGGGCGGGGGCAATGAGCAGTTCTTC
13	TRBD2	TRBJ2-3	TRBV6-5	NA	CASEGSGRNTQYF	TGTGCCTCCGAGGGTAGCGGGAGGAATACGCAGTATTTT
13	TRBD1	TRBJ1-6	TRBV2	NA	CASDRGAGSPLHF	TGTGCCAGCGACAGGGGCGCCGGGTCACCCCTCCACTTT
15	TRBD2	TRBJ2-1	TRBV29-1	NA	CSAARLAGGHNEQFF	TGCAGCGCCGCGCGGCTAGCGGGGGGCCACAATGAGCAGTTCTTC